The 26 T cell receptor beta chains below come from one sample, sequenced in a study of T cells after yellow fever vaccination. TCRdb re-called the 5' RACE reads through MiXCR, storing one row per CDR3 protein. The sample yields a few hundred thousand distinct CDR3 sequences, 3% to 4.5% seen once. The specimen comprised PBMCs, sampled 5 days after the yellow fever booster vaccination. The receptors were sampled from a man between 18 and 29 years old who received the YFV17D yellow fever vaccine.

The chain joins TRBV6-5 to TRBJ2-5, with no clear D. Trimming stripped 2 bases from V and 5 bases from J, with 12 bases between. The germline gives CDR1 MNHEY, CDR2 SVGAGI. This CDR3 contains 14 residues. The DNA of the CDR3 is TGTGCCAGCAGTTACGGGGTGTTGGGGGAGACCCAGTACTTC. This codes for CASSYGVLGETQYF.

The table lists this clonotype with a few counts. The rearrangement joins TRBV12-5 to TRBJ2-2; either TRBD1 or TRBD2 may fit D (5 bases each). This CDR3 region has 14 residues. The V and J ends lost 5 bases and 4 bases respectively, with 11 bases between them. Germline V gene lookup returns CDR1 LGHNT and CDR2 FRNRAP. The CDR3 sequence is CASGTGTSTGELFF. As DNA, the CDR3 is TGTGCTAGTGGTACGGGGACGTCCACCGGGGAGCTGTTTTTT.

The table lists this clonotype with a few counts. This sequence joins TRBV7-2 and TRBJ2-7; TRBD1 matches at 8 bases. Germline V gives CDR1 SGHTA, CDR2 FQGNSA. J was trimmed by 3 bases and V by 5 bases; bases with no gene match: 6. The CDR3 is 14 residues long. CDR3 DNA sequence: TGTGCCAGCAGCATTTGGACAGGGAACTACGAGCAGTACGTC. It yields the protein CASSIWTGNYEQYV.

The chain employs TRBV5-1 and TRBJ2-7; D not resolved. The CDR3 covers 14 residues. Trimming cost V 2 bases and J 7 bases, with 16 bases left between them. Germline values: CDR1 SGHRS, CDR2 YFSETQ. The CDR3 sequence is CASSFLGSPQEQYF. CDR3 DNA: TGCGCCAGCAGCTTCCTGGGCTCACCCCAAGAGCAGTACTTC. Full variable domain (outside the CDR3, taken from reference TRBV5-1 and TRBJ2-7): KAGVTQTPRYLIKTRGQQVTLSCSPISGHRSVSWYQQTPGQGLQFLFEYFSETQRNKGNFPGRFSGRQFSNSRSEMNVSTLELGDSALYLCASSFLGSPQEQYFGPGTRLTVT.

Here the CDR3 DNA reads TGTGCCAGCAGTTTGTTCTGGGTTTCACCCCTCCACTTT. It specifies CASSLFWVSPLHF. The genes are TRBV27 and TRBJ1-6, with D unclear. Looked up from germline, CDR1 is MNHEY and CDR2 is SMNVEV (reference sequence). The length of the CDR3 is 13 residues. The ends were cut back, 3 bases at V and 9 bases at J, with 9 bases in the middle.

This clonotype was detected many times. The CDR3 spells CSSLGQGVNYGYTF. In DNA form, the CDR3 reads TGCAGCTCCCTTGGGCAGGGGGTTAACTATGGCTACACCTTC. The gene calls are TRBV29-1 and TRBJ1-2; 7 bases align to TRBD1. Trimming removed 8 bases from V and 1 base from J; junction bases left unmatched: 10. The germline CDR1 and CDR2 sequences are SQVTM and ANQGSEA. The CDR3 loop spans 14 amino acids. Full variable domain (remainder filled in from reference TRBV29-1 and TRBJ1-2): SAVISQKPSRDICQRGTSLTIQCQVDSQVTMMFWYRQQPGQSLTLIATANQGSEATYESGFVIDKFPISRPNLTFSTLTVSNMSPEDSSIYLCSSLGQGVNYGYTFGSGTRLTVV.

This clonotype has ten or more counts. The chain is built from TRBV5-1 and TRBJ2-5; possible D gene TRBD2, 5 bases. With 5 bases removed from V and 2 bases from J, the gap between germline ends came to 13 bases. The CDR3 spans 14 residues. Germline V gene data show CDR1 as SGHRS and CDR2 as YFSETQ. CDR3 nucleotides: TGCGCCAGCAGGCTCCTGGAGGCGCAAGAGACCCAGTACTTC. Amino acids: CASRLLEAQETQYF.

This clonotype was detected only a few times. V is TRBV5-1 and J is TRBJ2-7; possibly TRBD1 or TRBD2 for D (5 bases each). This CDR3 has 13 residues. Germline V gene data show CDR1 as SGHRS and CDR2 as YFSETQ. Trimming cost V 0 bases and J 5 bases, with 9 bases left between them. CDR3 residues: CASSLAVGDEQYF. CDR3 nucleotides: TGCGCCAGCAGCTTGGCCGTGGGGGACGAGCAGTACTTC. Variable domain in full (rest from reference TRBV5-1 and TRBJ2-7): KAGVTQTPRYLIKTRGQQVTLSCSPISGHRSVSWYQQTPGQGLQFLFEYFSETQRNKGNFPGRFSGRQFSNSRSEMNVSTLELGDSALYLCASSLAVGDEQYFGPGTRLTVT.

This chain's CDR3 is CASSTRQGTATNEKLFF. Written as DNA, the CDR3 is TGTGCCAGCAGCACCCGACAGGGTACCGCAACTAATGAAAAACTGTTTTTT. This chain uses TRBV7-2 with TRBJ1-4; 7 nucleotides align to TRBD1. This CDR3 contains 17 residues. V lost 5 bases to trimming and J lost 0 bases; unmatched junction nucleotides: 9. Germline-derived CDR1 and CDR2 are SGHTA and FQGNSA.

V usage is TRBV4-3 and J usage is TRBJ2-3; D not resolved. V was trimmed by 2 bases and J by 1 base, leaving 7 bases between them. Germline V CDR1 and CDR2: LGHNA, YSLEER. The CDR3 totals 14 residues. The CDR3 nucleotides read TGCGCCAGCAGCCAAAGATCCCGCACAGATACGCAGTATTTT. Protein product: CASSQRSRTDTQYF.

The chain has TRBV19 and TRBJ2-7; D is perhaps TRBD2 (6 bases). The CDR3 extends over 14 amino acids. The germline gives CDR1 LNHDA, CDR2 SQIVND (reference sequence). Trimming removed 5 bases at V and 2 bases at J, with 13 bases between. CDR3: CASSPGDWAYEQYF. In DNA form, the CDR3 reads TGTGCCAGTAGTCCGGGGGACTGGGCCTACGAGCAGTACTTC.

The rearrangement links TRBV6-5 to TRBJ2-3; tentatively, D is TRBD2 (5 bases). The CDR3 loop spans 17 amino acids. From germline, CDR1 is MNHEY and CDR2 SVGAGI. V was clipped by 7 bases and J by 0 bases, with 20 bases between them. Written as DNA, the CDR3 is TGTGCCAGCATACCCTCCGGGCGGGTTCCTAGCACAGATACGCAGTATTTT. As protein: CASIPSGRVPSTDTQYF.

The chain combines TRBV20-1 with TRBJ1-2; TRBD1 matches at 7 bases. This CDR3 has 14 amino acids. The V gene end was trimmed by 1 base and the J gene end by 8 bases; junction bases not matched to a gene: 10. Germline assignment: CDR1 DFQATT and CDR2 SNEGSKA (reference sequence). The DNA of the CDR3 is TGCAGTGCTAGAGTACTAACAGGGGATATGGGCTACACCTTC. Amino acids: CSARVLTGDMGYTF.

This clonotype was observed a few times. The V and J genes are TRBV29-1 and TRBJ2-1, with D possibly TRBD1 on 5 matching bases. The germline CDR1 and CDR2 sequences are SQVTM and ANQGSEA. This CDR3 region has 12 residues. Trimming shortened V by 6 bases and J by 4 bases, and 10 bases separated the two germline ends. The CDR3 DNA follows: TGCAGCGTCTCGGACACTTACAATGAGCAGTTCTTC. This sequence encodes CSVSDTYNEQFF.

This clonotype was seen many times. The V call is TRBV27, the J call TRBJ2-5, with TRBD1 matching 10 bases. Germline CDR1 MNHEY, CDR2 SMNVEV (reference sequence). The junction had 5 bases not matched to a gene; V was cut back by 2 bases and J by 5 bases. The length of the CDR3 is 15 residues. Here the CDR3 DNA reads TGTGCCAGCAGTTTACGACAGGGGGCTTGGGAGACCCAGTACTTC. Its translation: CASSLRQGAWETQYF.

This clonotype was counted many times. The chain links TRBV7-6 to TRBJ1-1; the D gene is possibly TRBD1 (6 bases). V gave up 5 bases and J gave up 8 bases, with 12 bases separating them. Per germline, CDR1 SGHVS and CDR2 FNYEAQ. This CDR3 spans 12 amino acids. The CDR3 here is CASSAGHLEAFF. CDR3 bases: TGTGCCAGCAGCGCGGGACACCTCGAAGCTTTCTTT.

This clonotype was recorded a few times. The chain carries TRBV20-1 and TRBJ2-7; D unclear. V was clipped by 1 base and J by 5 bases, with 6 bases between them. Germline V lookup: CDR1 DFQATT, CDR2 SNEGSKA (reference sequence). CDR3 length: 11 residues. CDR3 amino acids: CSARAHHEQYV. CDR3 DNA: TGCAGTGCTAGAGCCCACCACGAGCAGTACGTC.

This clonotype was recorded a few times. The rearrangement links TRBV27 to TRBJ1-1; D call uncertain. CDR1 is MNHEY and CDR2 is SMNVEV in the germline V gene (reference sequence). Trimming stripped 4 bases from V and 8 bases from J, with 20 bases between. The CDR3 covers 15 residues. Here the CDR3 DNA reads TGTGCCAGCAGTTATGGTTCAGTCTCGCGCAGGGAAGCTTTCTTT. Encoded protein: CASSYGSVSRREAFF.

To note about this clonotype: One junction end disagrees with the germline gene, perhaps due to a read error. The rearrangement uses TRBV20-1 and TRBJ2-7; D might be TRBD1 (8 bases). Per the germline V gene, CDR1 is DFQATT and CDR2 is SNEGSKA (reference sequence). The CDR3 covers 12 residues. CDR3: CSAAQGDYEQHF. CDR3 in DNA: TGCAGTGCAGCACAGGGGGACTACGAGCAGCACTTC.

The gene calls are TRBV7-9 and TRBJ1-2; D is ambiguous. Trimming shortened V by 5 bases and J by 3 bases, and 16 bases separated the two germline ends. Germline V gene lookup returns CDR1 SEHNR and CDR2 FQNEAQ (reference sequence). The CDR3 has 15 amino acids. CDR3 sequence (DNA): TGTGCCAGCAGCCGGACGGCGGGCGCAGACTATGGCTACACCTTC. Its translation: CASSRTAGADYGYTF.

This clonotype was seen more than once but under ten times. V is TRBV18 and J is TRBJ1-2, with D possibly TRBD1 on 6 matching bases. This CDR3 spans 16 amino acids. Germline V CDR1 and CDR2: KGHSH, LQKENI. The ends were cut back, 0 bases at V and 0 bases at J, with 11 bases in the middle. The CDR3 reads CASSPPSGASNYGYTF. The CDR3 bases are TGTGCCAGCTCACCACCATCGGGGGCCTCTAACTATGGCTACACCTTC.

In this sample, this clonotype turned up many times. The rearrangement uses TRBV5-1 and TRBJ1-1; 11 bases map to TRBD1. Trimming at V came to 3 bases and at J to 5 bases, leaving 3 bases not matched to a gene. CDR3 length: 14 amino acids. Germline values: CDR1 SGHRS, CDR2 YFSETQ. The CDR3 nucleotides read TGCGCCAGCAGCTCGGGACAGGGGGGAACTGAAGCTTTCTTT. It is translated as CASSSGQGGTEAFF.

This clonotype came up a few times. V usage is TRBV19 and J usage is TRBJ1-5; no definite D call. CDR1 LNHDA and CDR2 SQIVND come from the germline V gene (reference sequence). V lost 1 base, J lost 3 bases, and 7 bases lay in between. This CDR3 region has 14 residues. CDR3 nucleotide sequence: TGTGCCAGTAGTATAGTTGGGCCCAATCAGCCCCAGCATTTT. Encoded protein: CASSIVGPNQPQHF.

The rearrangement uses TRBV5-4 and TRBJ2-3; 9 bases are a match to TRBD1. V lost 4 bases, J lost 8 bases, and 8 bases stayed unmatched. Germline loops: CDR1 SGHNT, CDR2 YYREEE (reference sequence). The CDR3 has 14 residues. In nucleotides, the CDR3 is TGTGCCAGCAGCCGGGACAGGGCTGTAGTTACGCAGTATTTT. Its translation is CASSRDRAVVTQYF.

In this sample, this clonotype turned up a few times. The V and J genes are TRBV20-1 and TRBJ1-1, with 9 bases identical to TRBD1. V lost 6 bases, J lost 7 bases, and 9 bases stayed unmatched. This CDR3 is built from 13 residues. CDR1 is DFQATT, CDR2 SNEGSKA, per germline (reference sequence). CDR3 region: CSAPLTGGNEAFF. The CDR3 bases are TGCAGTGCCCCACTGACAGGGGGTAATGAAGCTTTCTTT.

Only a few counts were recorded for this clonotype. One end of the junction does not line up with germline, which may come from a read error. The rearrangement links TRBV7-7 to TRBJ2-2; D is possibly TRBD2 (5 bases). Per germline, CDR1 SSHAT and CDR2 FNYEAQ (reference sequence). The CDR3 runs to 14 residues. CDR3 amino acids: CASSLAWGTGELFF. CDR3 coding DNA: TGTGCTAGCAGCTTAGCGTGGGGCACCGGGGAGCTGTTTTTT. Supplemented by reference TRBV7-7 and TRBJ2-2, the full variable domain reads GAGVSQSPRYKVTKRGQDVTLRCDPISSHATLYWYQQALGQGPEFLTYFNYEAQPDKSGLPSDRFSAERPEGSISTLTIQRTEQRDSAMYRCASSLAWGTGELFFGEGSRLTVL.